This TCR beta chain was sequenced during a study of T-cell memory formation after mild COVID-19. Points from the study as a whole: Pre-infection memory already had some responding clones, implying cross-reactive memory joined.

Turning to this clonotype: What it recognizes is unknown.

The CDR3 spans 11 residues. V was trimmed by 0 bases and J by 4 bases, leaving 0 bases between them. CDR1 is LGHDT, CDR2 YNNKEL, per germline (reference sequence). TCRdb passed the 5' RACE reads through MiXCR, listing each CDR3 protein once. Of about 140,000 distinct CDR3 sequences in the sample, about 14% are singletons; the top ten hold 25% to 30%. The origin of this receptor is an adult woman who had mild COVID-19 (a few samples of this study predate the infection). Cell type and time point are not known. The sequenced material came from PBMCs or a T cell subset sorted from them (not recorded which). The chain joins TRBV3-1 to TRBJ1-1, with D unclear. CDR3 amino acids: CASSQDTEAFF. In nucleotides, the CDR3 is TGTGCCAGCAGCCAAGACACTGAAGCTTTCTTT.